This T cell receptor (beta chain) was sequenced for a study of T cell repertoires in cytomegalovirus infection. The germline V gene encodes CDR1 SGHDN and CDR2 FVKESK. This CDR3 has 13 amino acids. V lost 4 bases and J lost 4, with 7 bases in between. TCRdb reprocessed the reads via MiXCR and lists one record per CDR3 protein. In the table there are about 740,000 distinct CDR3 sequences, 35% to 45% of which are singletons. This chain links TRBV14 with TRBJ2-2; D unresolved. Sequencing input: PBMCs. This clonotype was sampled from a human donor in good health (CMV status not recorded). Some clones in this sample may be carry-over from other donors' samples. CDR3 DNA sequence: TGTGCCAGCAGCCTCCACTTCACCGGGGAGCTGTTTTTT. As protein: CASSLHFTGELFF. Full variable domain (remainder filled in from reference TRBV14 and TRBJ2-2): EAGVTQFPSHSVIEKGQTVTLRCDPISGHDNLYWYRRVMGKEIKFLLHFVKESKQDESGMPNNRFLAERTGGTYSTLKVQPAELEDSGVYFCASSLHFTGELFFGEGSRLTVL.